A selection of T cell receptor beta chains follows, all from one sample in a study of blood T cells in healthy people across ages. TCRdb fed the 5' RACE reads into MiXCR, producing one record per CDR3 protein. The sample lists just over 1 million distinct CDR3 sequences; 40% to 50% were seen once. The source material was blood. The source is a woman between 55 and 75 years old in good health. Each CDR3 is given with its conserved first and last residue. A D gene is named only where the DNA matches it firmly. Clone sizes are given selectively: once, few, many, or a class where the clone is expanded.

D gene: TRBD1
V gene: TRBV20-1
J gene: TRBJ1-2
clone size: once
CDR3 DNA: TGCAGTGCTAGAGATCCCGGACAGGGAGGACTTGGCTACACCTTC
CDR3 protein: CSARDPGQGGLGYTF

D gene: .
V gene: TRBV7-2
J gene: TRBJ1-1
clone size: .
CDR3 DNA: TGTGCCAGCAGCTCCGGGACGTACCGCACGGCTTTCTTT
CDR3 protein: CASSSGTYRTAFF

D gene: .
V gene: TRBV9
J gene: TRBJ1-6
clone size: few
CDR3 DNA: TGTGCCAGCAGCGTAGGGTCAGGGTACGGTTCACCCCTCCACTTT
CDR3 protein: CASSVGSGYGSPLHF

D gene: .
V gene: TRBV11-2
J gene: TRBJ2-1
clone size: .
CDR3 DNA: TGTGCCAGCAGCTTAGGAGGGCGGGGCAGGGGTAATGAGCAGTTCTTC
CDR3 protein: CASSLGGRGRGNEQFF

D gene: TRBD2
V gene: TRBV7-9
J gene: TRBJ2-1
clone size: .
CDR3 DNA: TGTGCCAGCAGCTTAAGTGGCGGGAGCAATGAGCAGTTCTTC
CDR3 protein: CASSLSGGSNEQFF

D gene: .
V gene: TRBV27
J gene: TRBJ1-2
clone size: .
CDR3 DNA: TGTGCCAGCAGCAACCAGGGGCGAACTAACTATGGCTACACCTTC
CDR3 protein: CASSNQGRTNYGYTF

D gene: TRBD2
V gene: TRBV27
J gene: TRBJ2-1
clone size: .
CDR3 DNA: TGTGCCAGCAGTTTATTACCTAGCGGCCTAAAAAATGAGCAGTTCTTC
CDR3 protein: CASSLLPSGLKNEQFF

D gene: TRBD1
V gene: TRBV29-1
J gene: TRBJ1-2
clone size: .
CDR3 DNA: TGCAGCGTTGAAAGGGACAGGCGATTCAACTATGGCTACACCTTC
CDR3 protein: CSVERDRRFNYGYTF

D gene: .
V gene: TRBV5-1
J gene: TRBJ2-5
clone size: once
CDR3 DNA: TGCGCCAGCAGCGACGGGCCTCACCAAGAGACCCAGTACTTC
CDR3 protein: CASSDGPHQETQYF

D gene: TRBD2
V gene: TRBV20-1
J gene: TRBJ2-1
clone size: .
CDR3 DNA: TGCAGTGCTAGAGATCCGGGTAGCGGGAGGGTGTCCTACAATGAGCAGTTCTTC
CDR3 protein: CSARDPGSGRVSYNEQFF

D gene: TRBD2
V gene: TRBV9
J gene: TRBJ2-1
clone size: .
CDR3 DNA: TGTGCCAGCAGCCCCCGAGCGGGAGGTTACTACAATGAGCAGTTCTTC
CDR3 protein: CASSPRAGGYYNEQFF

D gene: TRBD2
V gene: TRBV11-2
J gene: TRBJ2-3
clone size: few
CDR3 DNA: TGTGCCAGCAGCTTAGAGGGATTTCTTGGGACTAGCGGAGATAGCACAGATACGCAGTATTTT
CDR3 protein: CASSLEGFLGTSGDSTDTQYF

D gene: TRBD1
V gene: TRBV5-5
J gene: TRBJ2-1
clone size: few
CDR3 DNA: TGTGCCAGCAGCTTGGTGGACAGGGGGCATAATGAGCAGTTCTTC
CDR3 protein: CASSLVDRGHNEQFF

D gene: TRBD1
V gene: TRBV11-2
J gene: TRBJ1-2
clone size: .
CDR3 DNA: TGTGCCAGCAGCTTCATCCCGGGACAGCACCATGGCTACACCTTC
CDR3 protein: CASSFIPGQHHGYTF

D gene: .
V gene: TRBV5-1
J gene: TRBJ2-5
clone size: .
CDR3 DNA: TGCGCCAGCAGCTTTGGTAGTCAGAGCCCAGAGACCCAGTACTTC
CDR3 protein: CASSFGSQSPETQYF

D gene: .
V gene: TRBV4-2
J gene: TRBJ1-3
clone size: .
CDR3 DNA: TGTGCCAGCAGCCAAGACGCCCCGGGGATTACCTCTGGAAACACCATATATTTT
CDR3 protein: CASSQDAPGITSGNTIYF

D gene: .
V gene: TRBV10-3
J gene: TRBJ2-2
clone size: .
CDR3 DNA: TGTGCCATCAGTGAGTCCGGTCGGCAGGGACCGACATTATCCGGGGAGCTGTTTTTT
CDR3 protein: CAISESGRQGPTLSGELFF

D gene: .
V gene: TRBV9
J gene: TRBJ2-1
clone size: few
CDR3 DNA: TGTGCCAGCAGCGTAGAAGGGTCCTACAATGAGCAGTTCTTC
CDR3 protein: CASSVEGSYNEQFF

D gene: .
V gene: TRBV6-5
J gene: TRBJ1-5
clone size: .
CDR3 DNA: TGTGCCAGCAGTGATACGGACAAAAATCAGCCCCAGCATTTT
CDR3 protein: CASSDTDKNQPQHF

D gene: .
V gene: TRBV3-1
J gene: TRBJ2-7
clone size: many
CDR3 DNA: TGTGCCAGCAGCCATAGACATAGCGCATTACTCTCCTACGAGCAGTACTTC
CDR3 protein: CASSHRHSALLSYEQYF

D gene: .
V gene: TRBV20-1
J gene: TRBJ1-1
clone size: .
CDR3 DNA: TGCAGTGCTAGAGAGCCGGCAGACACTGAAGCTTTCTTT
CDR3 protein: CSAREPADTEAFF

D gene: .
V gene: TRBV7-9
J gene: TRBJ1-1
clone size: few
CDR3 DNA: TGTGCCAGCAGCTCGGACGGAGGGGACACTGAAGCTTTCTTT
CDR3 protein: CASSSDGGDTEAFF

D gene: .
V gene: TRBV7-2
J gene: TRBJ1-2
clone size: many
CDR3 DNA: TGTGCCAGCAGCTTAGGGACTGGGGCAGGCTATGGCTACACCTTC
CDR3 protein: CASSLGTGAGYGYTF

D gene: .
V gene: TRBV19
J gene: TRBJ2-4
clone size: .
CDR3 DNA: TGTGCCAGTAGTATAGCAGATATAGCCAAAAACATTCAGTACTTC
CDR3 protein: CASSIADIAKNIQYF

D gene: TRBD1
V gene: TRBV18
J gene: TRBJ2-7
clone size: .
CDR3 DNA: TGTGCCAGCTCACCACCTTCACAGGGGTACGAGCAGTACTTC
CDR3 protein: CASSPPSQGYEQYF